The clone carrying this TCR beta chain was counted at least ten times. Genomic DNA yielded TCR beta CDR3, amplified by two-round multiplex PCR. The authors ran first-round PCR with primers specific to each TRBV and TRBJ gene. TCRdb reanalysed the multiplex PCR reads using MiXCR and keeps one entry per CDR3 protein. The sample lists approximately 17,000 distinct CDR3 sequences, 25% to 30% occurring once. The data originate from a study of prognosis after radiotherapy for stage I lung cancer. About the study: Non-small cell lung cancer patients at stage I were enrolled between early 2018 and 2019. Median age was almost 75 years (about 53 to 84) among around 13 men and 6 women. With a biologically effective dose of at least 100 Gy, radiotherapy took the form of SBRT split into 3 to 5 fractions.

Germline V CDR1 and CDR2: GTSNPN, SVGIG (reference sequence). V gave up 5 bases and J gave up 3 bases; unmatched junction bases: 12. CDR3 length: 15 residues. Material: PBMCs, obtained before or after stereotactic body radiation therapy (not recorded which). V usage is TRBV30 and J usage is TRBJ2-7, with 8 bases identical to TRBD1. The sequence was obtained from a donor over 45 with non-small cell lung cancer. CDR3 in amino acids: CAWLNRDRSLYEQYF. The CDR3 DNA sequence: TGTGCCTGGTTAAACCGGGACAGGTCTCTCTACGAGCAGTACTTC.